Below are 30 T cell receptor beta chains sequenced from a single sample in a study of blood T cell repertoires in COVID-19. Profiled with immunoSEQ multiplex PCR; TCRdb holds only in-frame clones, not every one. This table holds 250,000 to 350,000 clones, about 85% found once. Specimen: peripheral blood. Source of these receptors: a man between 18 and 29 years old with active or convalescent COVID-19.

The J gene is TRBJ1-1, the V gene TRBV6-5; no clear D gene. V lost 0 bases and J lost 4, with 12 bases in between. CDR1 MNHEY and CDR2 SVGAGI come from the germline V gene. The CDR3 is made up of 15 amino acids. CDR3 sequence (DNA): TGTGCCAGCAGTTACTCGAGAGGATTGGTCACTGAAGCTTTCTTT. Its protein product is CASSYSRGLVTEAFF.

This chain uses TRBV7-2 with TRBJ1-1; no definite D call. From germline, CDR1 is SGHTA and CDR2 FQGNSA. The CDR3 sequence is 13 residues long. V was trimmed by 1 base and J by 5 bases, leaving 8 bases between them. For the CDR3, the DNA is TGTGCCAGCAGCTTAGTCGGGGAGACTGAAGCTTTCTTT. This encodes CASSLVGETEAFF.

This sequence joins TRBV2 and TRBJ2-2, with 12 bases fitting TRBD1. V lost 7 bases, J lost 6 bases, and 3 bases stayed unmatched. CDR1 SNHLY and CDR2 FYNNEI come from the germline V gene. The CDR3 has 14 amino acids. For the CDR3, the DNA is TGTGCCAGCAAAGGGGACAGGGGGCCCGGGGAGCTGTTTTTT. It translates to CASKGDRGPGELFF.

The V gene is TRBV2, the J gene TRBJ2-1; 8 positions match TRBD2. The junction had 14 bases not matched to a gene; V was cut back by 5 bases and J by 8 bases. The CDR3 runs to 16 residues. Germline V gene lookup returns CDR1 SNHLY and CDR2 FYNNEI. CDR3 nucleotides: TGTGCCAGCAGTACAACCCGGGCTAGCGGGCTTGATGAGCAGTTCTTC. This translates into CASSTTRASGLDEQFF.

The rearrangement uses TRBV11-2 and TRBJ2-7; TRBD1 agrees at 10 bases. The CDR3 consists of 15 residues. Per germline, CDR1 SGHAT and CDR2 FQNNGV. V was pared by 5 bases and J by 3 bases, with 7 bases of the junction left unmatched. CDR3 nucleotide sequence: TGTGCCAGCAGCACGCGGCGGACAGGGGGCTACGAGCAGTACTTC. Translated: CASSTRRTGGYEQYF.

This clone was seen once. The rearrangement joins TRBV9 to TRBJ1-5; 10 bases map to TRBD1. The germline gives CDR1 SGDLS, CDR2 YYNGEE. The CDR3 consists of 15 residues. V lost 3 bases and J lost 4; bases outside the gene matches: 4. CDR3 residues: CASSAGTGVNQPQHF. The CDR3 nucleotides read TGTGCCAGCAGCGCCGGGACAGGGGTTAATCAGCCCCAGCATTTT.

The V call is TRBV5-4, the J call TRBJ2-3; 7 bases map to TRBD1. V lost 3 bases to trimming and J lost 7 bases; unmatched junction nucleotides: 11. Germline loops: CDR1 SGHNT, CDR2 YYREEE (reference sequence). This CDR3 has 15 amino acids. CDR3 sequence: CASSSGTVTPYTQYF. CDR3 in DNA: TGTGCCAGCAGCTCCGGGACAGTCACGCCCTATACGCAGTATTTT.

The J gene is TRBJ1-5, the V gene TRBV19; a possible D gene is TRBD1 (6 bases). The CDR3 totals 16 residues. Germline V lookup: CDR1 LNHDA, CDR2 SQIVND (reference sequence). The V end lost 4 bases, the J end lost 5 bases, and 18 bases lay between the germline ends. The CDR3, as DNA: TGTGCCAGTAGTAACTTCCCGCAGGGGTGGGATCAGCCCCAGCATTTT. Translation: CASSNFPQGWDQPQHF. Full variable domain (rest looked up from reference TRBV19 and TRBJ1-5): DGGITQSPKYLFRKEGQNVTLSCEQNLNHDAMYWYRQDPGQGLRLIYYSQIVNDFQKGDIAEGYSVSREKKESFPLTVTSAQKNPTAFYLCASSNFPQGWDQPQHFGDGTRLSIL.

The chain combines TRBV9 with TRBJ1-2, with 9 bases identical to TRBD1. The CDR3 is made up of 13 amino acids. V trimming: 7 bases; J trimming: 5 bases; junction bases outside the gene matches: 6. Germline V CDR1 and CDR2: SGDLS, YYNGEE. The CDR3 DNA reads as TGTGCCAGCGGCACAGGGGGCGCTTATGGCTACACCTTC. Residues: CASGTGGAYGYTF.

This clone has more than one count but fewer than ten. An end of the junction differs from the germline gene, which may be a read error. The J gene is TRBJ1-2, the V gene TRBV19; no reliable D call. CDR3 length: 16 residues. Germline V gene lookup returns CDR1 LNHDA and CDR2 SQIVND (reference sequence). CDR3 DNA: TGTGCCAGTAGTGTAGAGAATGGCCCAAGGAGGTATGGCTACACCTTC. This encodes CASSVENGPRRYGYTF.

The rearrangement links TRBV27 to TRBJ2-7; 7 nucleotides align to TRBD1. The V gene end was trimmed by 1 base and the J gene end by 6 bases; junction bases not matched to a gene: 3. This CDR3 is built from 13 residues. Looked up from germline, CDR1 is MNHEY and CDR2 is SMNVEV (reference sequence). This chain's CDR3 is CASSLLGGGEQYF. The CDR3 DNA sequence: TGTGCCAGCAGTTTATTAGGGGGCGGCGAGCAGTACTTC.

This rearrangement joins TRBV7-9 to TRBJ2-3; no clear D gene. The V gene's germline CDR1 is SEHNR and CDR2 FQNEAQ (reference sequence). CDR3 length: 13 residues. V shed 6 bases and J shed 2 bases, with 9 bases lying between them. CDR3 in amino acids: CASRAGNTDTQYF. CDR3 in DNA: TGTGCCAGCAGGGCAGGAAACACAGATACGCAGTATTTT.

The chain has TRBV7-9 and TRBJ2-2, with 11 bases fitting TRBD2. Germline V CDR1 and CDR2: SEHNR, FQNEAQ (reference sequence). The CDR3 has 16 residues. V lost 3 bases, J lost 4 bases, and 4 bases stayed unmatched. The CDR3 reads CASSLKGTSGTGELFF. Written as DNA, the CDR3 is TGTGCCAGCAGCTTGAAAGGGACTAGCGGCACCGGGGAGCTGTTTTTT.

The chain combines TRBV9 with TRBJ2-5, with TRBD1 identical over 7 bases. The germline V gene has CDR1 SGDLS and CDR2 YYNGEE. This CDR3 comprises 14 residues. The trim removed 4 bases at V and 2 bases at J, leaving 5 bases unmatched. CDR3 protein: CASSTTGMQETQYF. Written as DNA, the CDR3 is TGTGCCAGCAGCACGACAGGGATGCAAGAGACCCAGTACTTC.

This chain joins TRBV4-2 and TRBJ2-4, with D perhaps TRBD1 (6 bases). Germline CDR1 is LGHNA and CDR2 is YNFKEQ. Between the trimmed V and J ends, which lost 0 bases and 2 bases, there was a span of 14 bases. The CDR3 loop spans 17 amino acids. CDR3 DNA: TGTGCCAGCAGCCAAGAAGCTACAGGGCCAACCAAAAACATTCAGTACTTC. This codes for CASSQEATGPTKNIQYF.

This chain joins TRBV9 and TRBJ2-1; 11 nucleotides agree with TRBD2. With V trimmed by 2 bases and J by 9 bases, 7 bases remained unmatched. The CDR3 spans 15 residues. The germline V gene encodes CDR1 SGDLS and CDR2 YYNGEE. CDR3 in amino acids: CASSVGSGRAREQFF. In DNA, the CDR3 is TGTGCCAGCAGCGTGGGTAGCGGGAGGGCGCGTGAGCAGTTCTTC.

V is TRBV18 and J is TRBJ2-1, with 8 bases fitting TRBD2. V was pared by 4 bases and J by 1 base, with 15 bases of the junction left unmatched. The CDR3 runs 19 residues. Per germline, CDR1 KGHSH and CDR2 LQKENI. This CDR3 is CASSRAGSGTSESYNEQFF. CDR3 DNA sequence: TGTGCCAGCTCACGGGCGGGTAGCGGGACCAGTGAATCCTACAATGAGCAGTTCTTC.

The chain joins TRBV4-3 to TRBJ2-5; maybe TRBD1 (5 bases). V was cut by 0 bases and J by 1 base, with 9 bases left in between. The CDR3 is made up of 15 amino acids. In germline, CDR1 is LGHNA, CDR2 YSLEER. Here the CDR3 reads CASSQDGQIQETQYF. DNA for the CDR3: TGCGCCAGCAGCCAAGACGGACAAATCCAAGAGACCCAGTACTTC.

The V gene is TRBV5-1, the J gene TRBJ1-2, with 12 bases fitting TRBD1. Germline values: CDR1 SGHRS, CDR2 YFSETQ. The junction had 9 bases not matched to a gene; V was cut back by 6 bases and J by 6 bases. The CDR3 consists of 15 residues. CDR3 loop: CASTASGQGANGYTF. The CDR3, as DNA: TGCGCCAGCACAGCTTCGGGACAGGGGGCGAATGGCTACACCTTC.

The chain combines TRBV3-1 (or the pseudogene TRBV3-2) with TRBJ1-6; weak D call: TRBD1 (6 bases). The CDR3 has 15 residues. The germline gives CDR1 LGHDT, CDR2 YNNKEL (reference sequence). This chain's CDR3 is CEDEGGGPYNSPLHF. Here the CDR3 DNA reads TGTGAGGATGAAGGGGGGGGACCCTATAATTCACCCCTCCACTTT.

The chain is built from TRBV5-4 and TRBJ1-1, with 7 positions matching TRBD1. Germline V gives CDR1 SGHNT, CDR2 YYREEE (reference sequence). The CDR3 runs 14 residues. With 4 bases clipped from V and 0 bases from J, the junction kept 3 bases outside the gene matches. This CDR3 is CASSRGQLNTEAFF. The CDR3 nucleotides read TGTGCCAGCAGCCGGGGACAGTTGAACACTGAAGCTTTCTTT.

This clone was detected a few times. V is TRBV28 and J is TRBJ1-5; no clear D. Germline assignment: CDR1 MDHEN and CDR2 SYDVKM. Deletions cut 6 bases from V and 5 bases from J, with 5 bases between. The CDR3 length is 11 residues. The CDR3 here is CASSSDQPQHF. DNA for the CDR3: TGTGCCAGCAGCTCAGATCAGCCCCAGCATTTT.

In its sample, this clone was seen a few times. The chain links TRBV4-1 to TRBJ1-1; 7 nucleotides line up with TRBD1. The ends lost 1 base at V and 1 base at J; junction bases unmatched: 6. The germline CDR1 and CDR2 sequences are MGHRA and YSYEKL. This CDR3 contains 16 residues. CDR3 residues: CASSQVPGTENTEAFF. The CDR3 region has the DNA TGCGCCAGCAGCCAAGTCCCCGGGACAGAGAACACTGAAGCTTTCTTT.

The chain joins TRBV15 to TRBJ1-4; tentatively, D is TRBD1 (5 bases). Germline loops: CDR1 LNHNV, CDR2 YYDKDF (reference sequence). The CDR3 length is 18 residues. Trimming pared 0 bases from V and 0 bases from J, leaving 14 bases between. The CDR3 coding sequence is TGTGCCACCAGCAGAGATCGCGGGGCAGGAGCAACTAATGAAAAACTGTTTTTT. Its translation is CATSRDRGAGATNEKLFF.

The chain employs TRBV28 and TRBJ2-7; 9 bases align to TRBD2. This CDR3 is 14 amino acids long. The trim removed 5 bases at V and 2 bases at J, leaving 4 bases unmatched. CDR1 is MDHEN and CDR2 is SYDVKM in the germline V gene. DNA of the CDR3: TGTGCCAGCAGTCCAATAGCGGGAGCCTACGAGCAGTACTTC. Translated: CASSPIAGAYEQYF.

The genes are TRBV5-8 and TRBJ2-3, with TRBD2 matching 10 bases. The CDR3 sequence is 17 residues long. The V segment lost 0 bases and the J segment 4 bases; nucleotides outside the gene matches: 8. Germline V gives CDR1 SGHTS, CDR2 YDEGEE. In DNA form, the CDR3 reads TGTGCCAGCAGCTTGGGCGAGCGGGAGGGCCCCCCAGATACGCAGTATTTT. Translating gives CASSLGEREGPPDTQYF.

This clone has just one count. V gene TRBV7-8 combines with J gene TRBJ1-1, with D hard to call. The germline gives CDR1 SGHVS, CDR2 FQNEAQ. V lost 2 bases and J lost 1, with 11 bases in between. The CDR3 has 15 amino acids. This CDR3 reads CASSLSRVTNTEAFF. The CDR3 coding sequence is TGTGCCAGCAGCTTATCGAGAGTTACGAACACTGAAGCTTTCTTT.

V and J are TRBV28 and TRBJ2-1; D is possibly TRBD2 (5 bases). This CDR3 is 15 amino acids long. Germline CDR1 and CDR2: MDHEN and SYDVKM. The V and J ends lost 4 bases and 0 bases respectively, with 10 bases between them. CDR3: CASSSRESSYNEQFF. CDR3 sequence (DNA): TGTGCCAGCAGTTCAAGGGAGAGCTCCTACAATGAGCAGTTCTTC.

A few counts support this clone. The chain uses TRBV14 and TRBJ1-2; 7 nucleotides match TRBD1. V dropped 6 bases and J dropped 7; count of bases not matched to a gene: 11. Germline-derived CDR1 and CDR2 are SGHDN and FVKESK. The CDR3 extends over 14 amino acids. The CDR3: CASSTGQVSPGYTF. The CDR3 DNA is TGTGCCAGCAGTACCGGACAGGTCTCTCCTGGCTACACCTTC.

V gene TRBV15 combines with J gene TRBJ2-7, with a weak D call TRBD2 (6 bases). V was clipped by 0 bases and J by 3 bases, with 15 bases between them. The CDR3 covers 16 residues. The germline CDR1 and CDR2 sequences are LNHNV and YYDKDF (reference sequence). The CDR3 loop reads CATSRDRRGLHYEQYF. The DNA of the CDR3 is TGTGCCACCAGCAGAGATCGCCGGGGACTGCACTACGAGCAGTACTTC. The variable domain in full, with the rest retrieved from reference TRBV15 and TRBJ2-7, is DAMVIQNPRYQVTQFGKPVTLSCSQTLNHNVMYWYQQKSSQAPKLLFHYYDKDFNNEADTPDNFQSRRPNTSFCFLDIRSPGLGDTAMYLCATSRDRRGLHYEQYFGPGTRLTVT.